The 21 T cell receptor beta chains below were found in one sample sequenced in a study of vaccination and CD4 T cells after COVID-19. Regarding time point: late sampling 161 to 241 days after vaccination in three convalescent patients. As for treatment: roughly 10-day PBMC culture with coronavirus spike peptide pools or control peptides (ViraFEST assay). These TCRs' antigens remain unknown. Sequence data for DNA of cultured CD4+ T cells were generated by the Oncomine TCR Beta short-read assay. In TCRdb, the PCR reads were re-called with MiXCR into one record per CDR3 protein. The sample holds approximately 23,000 distinct CDR3 sequences, roughly two fifths seen once. The specimen comprised CD4+ T cells from blood, cultured in vitro, sampled about 7 months after SARS-CoV-2 vaccination. These TCRs come from a human donor who had recovered from COVID-19.

V usage is TRBV20-1 and J usage is TRBJ2-3, with TRBD2 as a possible D gene (5 bases). The V gene's germline CDR1 is DFQATT and CDR2 SNEGSKA (reference sequence). Trimming removed 6 bases from V and 2 bases from J, with 15 bases in between. There are 14 residues in the CDR3. CDR3 protein: CSAPLGSDTDTQYF. The CDR3 bases are TGCAGTGCCCCTCTCGGTAGCGACACAGATACGCAGTATTTT.

The V and J genes are TRBV24-1 and TRBJ1-2; maybe TRBD1 (5 bases). The germline V gene has CDR1 KGHDR and CDR2 SFDVKD. The CDR3 has 13 amino acids. The V and J ends lost 3 bases and 6 bases respectively, with 10 bases between them. In DNA, the CDR3 is TGTGCCACCAGTGATCCGGGGGAAAATGGCTACACCTTC. Amino acids: CATSDPGENGYTF.

This sequence joins TRBV20-1 and TRBJ2-5, with a weak D call TRBD2 (5 bases). The CDR3 totals 13 residues. Germline V gene sequence: CDR1 DFQATT, CDR2 SNEGSKA (reference sequence). Trimming removed 1 base from V and 2 bases from J, with 8 bases in between. CDR3 bases: TGCAGTGCTAGAGTCCTAGCACAAGAGACCCAGTACTTC. It encodes CSARVLAQETQYF.

This clonotype was recorded a few times. This chain uses TRBV20-1 with TRBJ1-2, with D uncertain. Germline V gene data show CDR1 as DFQATT and CDR2 as SNEGSKA (reference sequence). The CDR3 runs 14 residues. V lost 1 base and J 3 bases, leaving 12 bases between the germline ends. In DNA form, the CDR3 reads TGCAGTGCTAGAGTAATAGGTTTAGACTATGGCTACACCTTC. Its translation is CSARVIGLDYGYTF.

This rearrangement joins TRBV7-8 to TRBJ1-5, with 9 nucleotides matching TRBD1. Per germline, CDR1 SGHVS and CDR2 FQNEAQ. The CDR3 runs 14 residues. V lost 0 bases and J lost 7; bases outside the gene matches: 1. The CDR3 loop reads CASSLATGGQPQHF. In nucleotides, the CDR3 is TGTGCCAGCAGCTTAGCGACAGGGGGGCAGCCCCAGCATTTT.

V gene TRBV20-1 combines with J gene TRBJ2-1; tentative D call: TRBD1 (5 bases). Looked up from germline, CDR1 is DFQATT and CDR2 is SNEGSKA (reference sequence). V lost 6 bases and J 7 bases, leaving 16 bases between the germline ends. The CDR3 has 13 residues. CDR3 DNA: TGCAGTGCCCCCCCCAATGCAGGGAATGAGCAGTTCTTC. Translation: CSAPPNAGNEQFF.

The chain links TRBV6-1 to TRBJ2-7, with 7 bases fitting TRBD1. CDR1 MNHNS and CDR2 SASEGT come from the germline V gene. The CDR3 contains 13 residues. V lost 6 bases and J lost 2; bases outside the gene matches: 4. The CDR3 loop is CASSQTGTYEQYF. The CDR3 nucleotides read TGTGCCAGCAGCCAGACAGGGACCTACGAGCAGTACTTC.

The chain carries TRBV7-8 and TRBJ1-6; D unresolved. The CDR3 sequence is 13 residues long. V lost 0 bases and J lost 8, with 5 bases in between. Germline CDR1 is SGHVS and CDR2 is FQNEAQ. The CDR3 region has the DNA TGTGCCAGCAGCTTAGCGGCTTATTCACCCCTCCACTTT. Translating it yields CASSLAAYSPLHF.

This clonotype appeared a few times. The chain has TRBV6-5 and TRBJ2-7, with a weak D call TRBD2 (6 bases). This CDR3 has 16 amino acids. Trimming took off 0 bases at V and 5 bases at J, with 17 bases between the two ends. Germline-derived CDR1 and CDR2 are MNHEY and SVGAGI. In nucleotides, the CDR3 is TGTGCCAGCAGTTACTCGGGATCCAGGGACTGGAACGAGCAGTACTTC. Residues: CASSYSGSRDWNEQYF.

The rearrangement uses TRBV7-3 and TRBJ2-5, with 8 bases lining up with TRBD2. The germline V gene encodes CDR1 SGHTA and CDR2 FQGTGA. There are 15 residues in the CDR3. V was clipped by 2 bases and J by 5 bases; unmatched bases: 7. The CDR3: CASSLGPGGVETQYF. The CDR3 region has the DNA TGTGCCAGCAGCTTAGGGCCCGGGGGGGTGGAGACCCAGTACTTC.

CDR3 nucleotide sequence: TGTGCCAGCAGTCCGTTAGCTGGGGGATCCAATCAGCCCCAGCATTTT. This encodes CASSPLAGGSNQPQHF. V and J are TRBV6-1 and TRBJ1-5, with a possible D match to TRBD1 (5 bases). V was pared by 5 bases and J by 3 bases, with 17 bases between. The CDR3 is 16 residues long. Germline V CDR1 and CDR2: MNHNS, SASEGT.

A word on this clonotype: An end of the junction does not agree with germline; a read error may underlie this. The rearrangement links TRBV11-3 to TRBJ2-7, with unresolved D. Germline loops: CDR1 SGHNT, CDR2 YENEEA. CDR3 size: 14 residues. CDR3: CASNLQWSSYEQYF. The CDR3 bases are TGTGCCAGCAACTTACAGTGGAGCTCCTACGAGCAGTACTTC.

V usage is TRBV7-2 and J usage is TRBJ1-1, with D uncertain. This CDR3 has 14 residues. The V gene lost 0 bases and the J gene lost 0 bases, with 5 bases spanning the gap. From germline, CDR1 is SGHTA and CDR2 FQGNSA. In DNA, the CDR3 is TGTGCCAGCAGCTTAGCTCGAGTGAACACTGAAGCTTTCTTT. This sequence encodes CASSLARVNTEAFF.

The V and J genes are TRBV4-2 and TRBJ2-5; TRBD2 matches at 8 bases. Trimming took 1 base from V and 0 from J; bases not matched to a gene: 13. Germline CDR1 reads LGHNA; CDR2 reads YNFKEQ. This CDR3 region has 19 residues. The CDR3 DNA sequence: TGTGCCAGCAGCCAAGGTGACGCGGGGGGAGATAAGTACCAAGAGACCCAGTACTTC. This gives the protein CASSQGDAGGDKYQETQYF.

This rearrangement joins TRBV29-1 to TRBJ2-5; tentative D call: TRBD1 (6 bases). The CDR3 loop spans 14 amino acids. The germline V gene has CDR1 SQVTM and CDR2 ANQGSEA. Deletions cut 4 bases from V and 4 bases from J, with 16 bases between. The CDR3, as DNA: TGCAGCGTTGTGAAAGGGGGTGGGGGAGAGACCCAGTACTTC. Amino acid sequence: CSVVKGGGGETQYF.

The chain recombines TRBV5-6 with TRBJ1-5; TRBD1 agrees at 7 bases. V dropped 4 bases and J dropped 7; count of bases not matched to a gene: 8. Germline lookup yields CDR1 SGHDT and CDR2 YYEEEE. The CDR3 length is 14 residues. DNA for the CDR3: TGTGCCAGCAGCACATACAGGGGTAGCCAGCCCCAGCATTTT. Encoded protein: CASSTYRGSQPQHF.

V and J are TRBV6-1 and TRBJ2-7, with 9 positions matching TRBD2. The V gene end was trimmed by 0 bases and the J gene end by 0 bases; junction bases not matched to a gene: 3. Germline CDR1 and CDR2: MNHNS and SASEGT. The CDR3 has 16 residues. The CDR3 bases are TGTGCCAGCAGTGAAGCAACTAGCGGGTACTCCTACGAGCAGTACTTC. As protein: CASSEATSGYSYEQYF.

This clonotype turned up a few times. This chain connects TRBV6-5 to TRBJ2-7, with no clear D. V lost 2 bases, J lost 2 bases, and 13 bases lay in between. The CDR3 is 15 residues long. Germline loops: CDR1 MNHEY, CDR2 SVGAGI. The CDR3 coding sequence is TGTGCCAGCAGTTACGGTCTGGATGATCCCTACGAGCAGTACTTC. This translates into CASSYGLDDPYEQYF.

The rearrangement joins TRBV20-1 to TRBJ2-7; TRBD1 is a possible D gene (5 bases). Germline V gives CDR1 DFQATT, CDR2 SNEGSKA (reference sequence). V was pared by 1 base and J by 6 bases, with 13 bases between. This CDR3 spans 13 amino acids. CDR3 DNA sequence: TGCAGTGCTAGAGGCGACAGCTTCGGCGAGCAGTACTTC. The encoded protein is CSARGDSFGEQYF.

This clonotype turned up a few times. The chain couples TRBV10-3 to TRBJ2-1; D gene ambiguous. Per the germline V gene, CDR1 is ENHRY and CDR2 is SYGVKD. V lost 6 bases to trimming and J lost 4 bases, with 13 bases between them. The CDR3 spans 14 residues. In DNA, the CDR3 is TGTGCCATCAGGGACGGAGAAAGATACAATGAGCAGTTCTTC. Translation: CAIRDGERYNEQFF.

This chain uses TRBV7-4 with TRBJ2-7, with 8 nucleotides matching TRBD1. V lost 6 bases and J lost 5; bases outside the gene matches: 15. This CDR3 is 16 amino acids long. The germline V gene has CDR1 SGHVT and CDR2 SQSDAQ. The CDR3 region has the DNA TGTGCCAGCAGTTTAAGGGCGCGGACAGGGAGGCACGAGCAGTACTTC. This gives the protein CASSLRARTGRHEQYF.